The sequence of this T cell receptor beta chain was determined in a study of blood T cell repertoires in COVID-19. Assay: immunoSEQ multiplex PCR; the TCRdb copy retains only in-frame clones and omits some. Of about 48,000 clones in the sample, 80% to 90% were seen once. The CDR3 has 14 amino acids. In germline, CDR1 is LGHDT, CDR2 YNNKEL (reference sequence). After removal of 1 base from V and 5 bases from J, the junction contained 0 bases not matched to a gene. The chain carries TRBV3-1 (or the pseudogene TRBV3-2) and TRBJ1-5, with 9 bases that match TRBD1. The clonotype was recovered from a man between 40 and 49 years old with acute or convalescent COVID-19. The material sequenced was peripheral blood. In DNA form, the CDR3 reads TGTGCCAGCAGCCAAGGGACAGGGGATCAGCCCCAGCATTTT. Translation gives CASSQGTGDQPQHF.